These 11 T cell receptor beta chains were all obtained from the same sample, sequenced in a study of T-cell reconstitution after alpha-beta-depleted transplantation in children. Unique molecular identifiers were incorporated when the TCRbeta library was constructed. TCRdb used MiXCR to reprocess the PCR reads, holding one entry per CDR3 protein. The table includes 700,000 to 850,000 distinct CDR3 sequences, around 17% detected once. The specimen was PBMCs, mostly from graft donor cells, collected 360 days after TCRalphabeta/CD19-depleted stem cell transplant. The receptor source for this set is a male patient younger than 18 who had a stem cell transplant for acute lymphoblastic leukemia, so the T cells may come from the graft donor.

In nucleotides, the CDR3 is TGTGCCAGCAGTTTATGGGGCAGGGGGCAGGATCAGCCCCAGCATTTT. Amino acids: CASSLWGRGQDQPQHF. V gene TRBV27 combines with J gene TRBJ1-5; 8 bases align to TRBD1. V trimming: 1 base; J trimming: 5 bases; junction bases outside the gene matches: 7. CDR1 and CDR2 from the germline V gene are MNHEY and SMNVEV (reference sequence). This CDR3 contains 16 residues.

The chain carries TRBV9 and TRBJ1-6; D ambiguous. The CDR3 totals 15 residues. Germline V lookup: CDR1 SGDLS, CDR2 YYNGEE. Deletions cut 4 bases from V and 10 bases from J, with 18 bases between. DNA of the CDR3: TGTGCCAGCAGCCCCCAAGGTGGTAGTCGGTCACCCCTCCACTTT. As protein: CASSPQGGSRSPLHF.

The J gene is TRBJ2-4, the V gene TRBV11-3; TRBD2 is a possible D gene (5 bases). Germline lookup yields CDR1 SGHNT and CDR2 YENEEA. V was shortened by 5 bases and J by 9 bases, with 20 bases between the two germline ends. The CDR3 covers 15 residues. CDR3 in DNA: TGTGCCAGCAGCCCGGGCCGGGGTCTCGGAGGCATTCAGTACTTC. It yields the protein CASSPGRGLGGIQYF.

This clonotype was observed a few times. The rearrangement joins TRBV20-1 to TRBJ1-5; the match to TRBD1 covers 8 bases. J lost 3 bases, V lost 5 bases, and 12 bases had no gene match. In germline, CDR1 is DFQATT, CDR2 SNEGSKA (reference sequence). This CDR3 contains 16 residues. CDR3 sequence reads: CSAPDRGDPHNQPQHF. The CDR3 DNA follows: TGCAGTGCTCCCGACAGGGGCGACCCCCACAATCAGCCCCAGCATTTT.

This clonotype has just a few counts. CDR3 protein: CASSPSGRSNGHPPLSYNEQFF. In DNA form, the CDR3 reads TGCGCCAGCAGCCCTTCCGGCAGATCCAATGGTCATCCTCCTTTGTCCTACAATGAGCAGTTCTTC. The rearrangement links TRBV4-3 to TRBJ2-1, with D hard to call. Germline CDR1 is LGHNA and CDR2 is YSLEER. The CDR3 contains 22 residues. V lost 4 bases to trimming and J lost 1 base, with 32 bases between them.

This clonotype showed up just a few times. This chain links TRBV5-5 with TRBJ2-1; the D call may be TRBD1 or TRBD2 (5 bases each). The germline V gene has CDR1 SGHKS and CDR2 YYEKEE (reference sequence). V was clipped by 0 bases and J by 1 base, with 14 bases between them. There are 17 residues in the CDR3. The CDR3 reads CASSLGTGTGSYNEQFF. The CDR3 DNA sequence: TGTGCCAGCAGCTTGGGGACCGGGACGGGGTCCTACAATGAGCAGTTCTTC.

This clonotype was counted a few times. The chain has TRBV20-1 and TRBJ2-1; D may be TRBD2 (6 bases). Germline V lookup: CDR1 DFQATT, CDR2 SNEGSKA (reference sequence). The V end was cut by 5 bases, the J end by 3 bases, with 20 bases between. This CDR3 comprises 16 residues. The CDR3 DNA reads TGCAGTGCTCCGCCCCGAGTAGCGGCGAACTACAATGAGCAGTTCTTC. Translation: CSAPPRVAANYNEQFF.

This clonotype occurred many times. The chain employs TRBV14 and TRBJ1-1; possible D gene TRBD1, 5 bases. Per the germline V gene, CDR1 is SGHDN and CDR2 is FVKESK. Trimming removed 3 bases from V and 5 bases from J, with 7 bases in between. This CDR3 spans 12 amino acids. The CDR3 region has the DNA TGTGCCAGCAGCCATTGGGGGACTGAAGCTTTCTTT. This sequence encodes CASSHWGTEAFF.

The chain couples TRBV5-1 to TRBJ2-1; D remains ambiguous. The V gene's germline CDR1 is SGHRS and CDR2 YFSETQ. The CDR3 runs to 16 residues. Trimming stripped 7 bases from V and 4 bases from J, with 21 bases between. The CDR3 loop is CASSRPGGPEYNEQFF. CDR3 DNA sequence: TGCGCCAGCTCGAGGCCCGGCGGCCCCGAGTACAATGAGCAGTTCTTC.

This clonotype appeared a few times. The J gene is TRBJ2-7, the V gene TRBV2; no clear D. V lost 7 bases and J lost 2, with 15 bases in between. The CDR3 consists of 14 residues. Germline CDR1 is SNHLY and CDR2 is FYNNEI. CDR3 amino acids: CASITDSIAYEQYF. Here the CDR3 DNA reads TGTGCCAGCATAACAGACTCGATTGCCTACGAGCAGTACTTC.

Only a few counts were recorded for this clonotype. This chain joins TRBV15 and TRBJ2-1; TRBD2 matches at 8 bases. Germline V gene data show CDR1 as LNHNV and CDR2 as YYDKDF (reference sequence). This CDR3 spans 17 amino acids. The V segment lost 0 bases and the J segment 4 bases; nucleotides outside the gene matches: 8. CDR3 amino acids: CATSRDRALAGYNEQFF. Written as DNA, the CDR3 is TGTGCCACCAGCAGAGATCGAGCTCTAGCGGGTTACAATGAGCAGTTCTTC.